This is a list of T cell receptor beta chains from one sample in a study of blood T cell repertoires in COVID-19. Here immunoSEQ multiplex PCR was the method, and the copy in TCRdb shows in-frame clones only, minus some. The table includes roughly 140,000 clones, roughly 90% detected once. Sequencing was performed on peripheral blood. The receptor source for this set is a man in his forties or fifties with active or convalescent COVID-19. Both conserved end residues are part of each CDR3. Each record gives: J gene, V gene, D gene, clone size, CDR3 DNA, CDR3 protein. D genes are given only for firm matches. Size tells how often a clone was seen (once, few, many) or the class of an expanded clone, and some rows leave it out.

j_gene: TRBJ2-7; v_gene: TRBV7-7; d_gene: TRBD1; abundance: NA; CDR3nt: TGTGCTAGCAGCGCGGACAGGGGGCACGAGCAGTACTTC; CDR3aa: CASSADRGHEQYF
j_gene: TRBJ2-5; v_gene: TRBV27; d_gene: TRBD1; abundance: NA; CDR3nt: TGTGCCAGCAGCTTGACAGGGGGTAATCGAGAGACCCAGTACTTC; CDR3aa: CASSLTGGNRETQYF
j_gene: TRBJ2-3; v_gene: TRBV28; d_gene: NA; abundance: NA; CDR3nt: TGTGCCAGCAGTTTTAGAACAGGGTGGACAGATACGCAGTATTTT; CDR3aa: CASSFRTGWTDTQYF
j_gene: TRBJ1-5; v_gene: TRBV7-2; d_gene: NA; abundance: NA; CDR3nt: TGTGCCAGCAGCCTAATGGGGGCCGGCCAGCCCCAGCATTTT; CDR3aa: CASSLMGAGQPQHF
j_gene: TRBJ2-3; v_gene: TRBV3-1/TRBV3-2; d_gene: TRBD2; abundance: NA; CDR3nt: TGTGCCAGCACTTCAGTTGCGGGAGGCACAGATACGCAGTATTTT; CDR3aa: CASTSVAGGTDTQYF
j_gene: TRBJ2-7; v_gene: TRBV2; d_gene: TRBD2; abundance: NA; CDR3nt: TGTGCCAGCAGGACCGGGACTAGCGGGAGAGGCTACGAGCAGTACTTC; CDR3aa: CASRTGTSGRGYEQYF
j_gene: TRBJ1-6; v_gene: TRBV27; d_gene: NA; abundance: NA; CDR3nt: TGTGCCAGCAGTTTACGGGCAGGACATCCCGATTCACCCCTCCACTTT; CDR3aa: CASSLRAGHPDSPLHF
j_gene: TRBJ2-1; v_gene: TRBV10-2; d_gene: NA; abundance: NA; CDR3nt: TGCGCCAGCAGTGTTCAGGGCACCTCCTACAATGAGCAGTTCTTC; CDR3aa: CASSVQGTSYNEQFF
j_gene: TRBJ2-2; v_gene: TRBV27; d_gene: NA; abundance: NA; CDR3nt: TGTGCCAGCAGTTTATACACGGGATACACCGGGGAGCTGTTTTTT; CDR3aa: CASSLYTGYTGELFF
j_gene: TRBJ2-1; v_gene: TRBV11-2; d_gene: NA; abundance: NA; CDR3nt: TGTGCCAGCAGCTTTTGGCCCGATGAGCAGTTCTTC; CDR3aa: CASSFWPDEQFF
j_gene: TRBJ2-7; v_gene: TRBV2; d_gene: NA; abundance: few; CDR3nt: TGTGCCAGCACCGGGACTCTCTCCTACGAGCAGTACTTC; CDR3aa: CASTGTLSYEQYF
j_gene: TRBJ1-5; v_gene: TRBV3-1/TRBV3-2; d_gene: NA; abundance: NA; CDR3nt: TGTGCCAGCAGCCAAGATAGGGGGGGACATAGCAATCAGCCCCAGCATTTT; CDR3aa: CASSQDRGGHSNQPQHF
j_gene: TRBJ1-3; v_gene: TRBV6-5; d_gene: NA; abundance: NA; CDR3nt: TGTGCCAGCAGTTACTCGACTGGGTCTGGAAACACCATATATTTT; CDR3aa: CASSYSTGSGNTIYF
j_gene: TRBJ1-5; v_gene: TRBV24-1; d_gene: NA; abundance: NA; CDR3nt: TGTGCCACCAGTGACCGCCGACAGAATAGCAATCAGCCCCAGCATTTT; CDR3aa: CATSDRRQNSNQPQHF
j_gene: TRBJ1-1; v_gene: TRBV7-6; d_gene: NA; abundance: NA; CDR3nt: TGTGCCAGCAGCTTGGGGGGGCACACTGAAGCTTTCTTT; CDR3aa: CASSLGGHTEAFF
j_gene: TRBJ2-7; v_gene: TRBV6-5; d_gene: TRBD1; abundance: NA; CDR3nt: TGTGCCAGCAAGGACAGGGGGACTTCCTACGAGCAGTACTTC; CDR3aa: CASKDRGTSYEQYF
j_gene: TRBJ2-4; v_gene: TRBV2; d_gene: NA; abundance: few; CDR3nt: TGTGCCAGTACCGAATCCGAGGCAGGGAAGGACTTC; CDR3aa: CASTESEAGKDF
j_gene: TRBJ2-7; v_gene: TRBV11-2; d_gene: TRBD1; abundance: NA; CDR3nt: TGTGCCAGCAGCTGGACAGGGAAGGGGAGCGAGCAGTACTTC; CDR3aa: CASSWTGKGSEQYF
j_gene: TRBJ2-2; v_gene: TRBV6-5; d_gene: TRBD1; abundance: NA; CDR3nt: TGTGCCAGCAGCTGGGGACAGATCACCGGGGAGCTGTTTTTT; CDR3aa: CASSWGQITGELFF
j_gene: TRBJ1-2; v_gene: TRBV12-3/TRBV12-4; d_gene: TRBD1; abundance: NA; CDR3nt: TGTGCCAGCAGTGGACAGGCGAACTATGGCTACACCTTC; CDR3aa: CASSGQANYGYTF
j_gene: TRBJ1-5; v_gene: TRBV28; d_gene: NA; abundance: NA; CDR3nt: TGTGCCAGCAAATTCCAGAATAGCAATCAGCCCCAGCATTTT; CDR3aa: CASKFQNSNQPQHF
j_gene: TRBJ1-2; v_gene: TRBV3-1/TRBV3-2; d_gene: TRBD1; abundance: NA; CDR3nt: TGTGCCAGCAGCGCCGAAGAGATAAGACAGGGTGGTGGCTACACCTTC; CDR3aa: CASSAEEIRQGGGYTF
j_gene: TRBJ2-7; v_gene: TRBV5-1; d_gene: TRBD1; abundance: once; CDR3nt: TGCGCCAGCAGCTTGGCCTTGGGACAGGGGTACGAGCAGTACTTC; CDR3aa: CASSLALGQGYEQYF
j_gene: TRBJ2-7; v_gene: TRBV29-1; d_gene: TRBD1; abundance: NA; CDR3nt: TGCAGCGTCAATACAGGGGGGTCAGCCTACGAGCAGTACTTC; CDR3aa: CSVNTGGSAYEQYF
j_gene: TRBJ2-7; v_gene: TRBV7-3; d_gene: TRBD2; abundance: NA; CDR3nt: TGTGCCAGCAGCCTAAGGACTAGCACCTACAGTCAGAAGTACGAGCAGTACTTC; CDR3aa: CASSLRTSTYSQKYEQYF
j_gene: TRBJ2-2; v_gene: TRBV28; d_gene: TRBD1; abundance: NA; CDR3nt: TGTGCCAGCAGTGCACAGGGGTTAGTCGGGGAGCTGTTTTTT; CDR3aa: CASSAQGLVGELFF
j_gene: TRBJ2-1; v_gene: TRBV9; d_gene: TRBD2; abundance: few; CDR3nt: TGTGCCAGCAGCTACGGGACTAGCGCCAATGAGCAGTTCTTC; CDR3aa: CASSYGTSANEQFF
j_gene: TRBJ2-7; v_gene: TRBV7-6; d_gene: TRBD2; abundance: NA; CDR3nt: TGTGCCAGCAGCTTACGAACGGGAGGTTCGTCCGAGCAGTACTTC; CDR3aa: CASSLRTGGSSEQYF
j_gene: TRBJ1-5; v_gene: TRBV28; d_gene: NA; abundance: NA; CDR3nt: TGTGCCAGCAGTTTCAACGGCAGGCAGCCCCAGCATTTT; CDR3aa: CASSFNGRQPQHF
j_gene: TRBJ1-6; v_gene: TRBV3-1/TRBV3-2; d_gene: NA; abundance: NA; CDR3nt: TGTGCCAGCAGCCACCAGGCCGAATCACCCCTCCACTTT; CDR3aa: CASSHQAESPLHF
j_gene: TRBJ2-7; v_gene: TRBV5-1; d_gene: NA; abundance: NA; CDR3nt: TGCGCCAGCAGCTTGGTTCCGGGATCCTACGAGCAGTACTTC; CDR3aa: CASSLVPGSYEQYF
j_gene: TRBJ2-2; v_gene: TRBV4-2; d_gene: TRBD2; abundance: NA; CDR3nt: TGTGCCAGCAGCCAAGATCCGGTTAGCGGGGGGGATACCGGGGAGCTGTTTTTT; CDR3aa: CASSQDPVSGGDTGELFF
j_gene: TRBJ2-2; v_gene: TRBV9; d_gene: NA; abundance: once; CDR3nt: TGTGCCAGCAGCGTAAGAGGACTGAACACCGGGGAGCTGTTTTTT; CDR3aa: CASSVRGLNTGELFF
j_gene: TRBJ2-5; v_gene: TRBV7-2; d_gene: NA; abundance: NA; CDR3nt: TGTGCCAGCAGCTTACGTACCGCGGGGCAAGAGACCCAGTACTTC; CDR3aa: CASSLRTAGQETQYF
j_gene: TRBJ2-1; v_gene: TRBV7-6; d_gene: TRBD2; abundance: NA; CDR3nt: TGTGCCAGCAGCTTAGGAAGCGGGGGGGATCGGCCTGAGCAGTTCTTC; CDR3aa: CASSLGSGGDRPEQFF
j_gene: TRBJ2-3; v_gene: TRBV5-1; d_gene: TRBD1; abundance: NA; CDR3nt: TGCGCCAGCAGCTCGACAGGGGAAAGGACAGATACGCAGTATTTT; CDR3aa: CASSSTGERTDTQYF
j_gene: TRBJ2-2; v_gene: TRBV9; d_gene: TRBD2; abundance: NA; CDR3nt: TGTGCCAGCAGCGTGACTAGCGCTTACACCGGGGAGCTGTTTTTT; CDR3aa: CASSVTSAYTGELFF
j_gene: TRBJ2-7; v_gene: TRBV7-9; d_gene: NA; abundance: NA; CDR3nt: TGTGCCAGCAGCGCGGGGTCTTCTTACGAGCAGTACTTC; CDR3aa: CASSAGSSYEQYF
j_gene: TRBJ2-3; v_gene: TRBV11-2; d_gene: NA; abundance: NA; CDR3nt: TGTGCCAGCAGCCCGCGGGGGCGCTACACAGATACGCAGTATTTT; CDR3aa: CASSPRGRYTDTQYF
j_gene: TRBJ2-7; v_gene: TRBV7-8; d_gene: NA; abundance: NA; CDR3nt: TGTGCCAGCAGCTTATCACGTAGCGGTGCCTACGAGCAGTACTTC; CDR3aa: CASSLSRSGAYEQYF
j_gene: TRBJ2-7; v_gene: TRBV11-2; d_gene: TRBD2; abundance: NA; CDR3nt: TGTGCCAGCAGCTTAACTAGCGGGCCCTCCTACGAGCAGTACTTC; CDR3aa: CASSLTSGPSYEQYF
j_gene: TRBJ1-2; v_gene: TRBV5-1; d_gene: NA; abundance: NA; CDR3nt: TGCGCCAGCAGCCCGCTTTTGGGCAGAATAGATGGCTACACCTTC; CDR3aa: CASSPLLGRIDGYTF
j_gene: TRBJ2-1; v_gene: TRBV5-6; d_gene: TRBD1; abundance: NA; CDR3nt: TGTGCCAGCAGCTTGGGGTGGGGGACAGGGTCCTACAATGAGCAGTTCTTC; CDR3aa: CASSLGWGTGSYNEQFF
j_gene: TRBJ1-1; v_gene: TRBV9; d_gene: TRBD1; abundance: NA; CDR3nt: TGTGCCAGCAGGTCTGGACAGGAGCTGAACACTGAAGCTTTCTTT; CDR3aa: CASRSGQELNTEAFF
j_gene: TRBJ2-3; v_gene: TRBV9; d_gene: TRBD2; abundance: NA; CDR3nt: TGTGCCAGCAGCGTAGGAGGGACTAGGAGCACAGATACGCAGTATTTT; CDR3aa: CASSVGGTRSTDTQYF
j_gene: TRBJ2-7; v_gene: TRBV11-2; d_gene: TRBD1; abundance: NA; CDR3nt: TGTGCCAGCAGTTTATGGGACAGCTCCTACGAGCAGTACTTC; CDR3aa: CASSLWDSSYEQYF
j_gene: TRBJ2-5; v_gene: TRBV15; d_gene: NA; abundance: once; CDR3nt: TGTGCCACCAGCAGAGACCATCTAGCGATGGAGACCCAGTACTTC; CDR3aa: CATSRDHLAMETQYF
j_gene: TRBJ1-5; v_gene: TRBV10-3; d_gene: TRBD1; abundance: NA; CDR3nt: TGTGCCAAAGACAGGGGAGAAGGAAATCAGCCCCAGCATTTT; CDR3aa: CAKDRGEGNQPQHF
j_gene: TRBJ1-4; v_gene: TRBV29-1; d_gene: TRBD1; abundance: NA; CDR3nt: TGCAGCGTTGCCGGGACAGGGGCCCGGGAAAAACTGTTTTTT; CDR3aa: CSVAGTGAREKLFF
j_gene: TRBJ2-3; v_gene: TRBV7-2; d_gene: TRBD2; abundance: NA; CDR3nt: TGTGCCAGCAGCCCGAGGACTAGCGGGAGTGGGACAGATACGCAGTATTTT; CDR3aa: CASSPRTSGSGTDTQYF
j_gene: TRBJ1-1; v_gene: TRBV29-1; d_gene: TRBD1; abundance: NA; CDR3nt: TGCAGCGTTAAGAAGGGGACAGAAAACACTGAAGCTTTCTTT; CDR3aa: CSVKKGTENTEAFF
j_gene: TRBJ2-1; v_gene: TRBV5-1; d_gene: NA; abundance: NA; CDR3nt: TGCGCCAGCAGCTGGGGACAAATCTCCTACAATGAGCAGTTCTTC; CDR3aa: CASSWGQISYNEQFF
j_gene: TRBJ2-2; v_gene: TRBV12-3/TRBV12-4; d_gene: NA; abundance: NA; CDR3nt: TGTGCCAGCAGTTTTGAGGTTTCCGGGGAGCTGTTTTTT; CDR3aa: CASSFEVSGELFF
j_gene: TRBJ1-6; v_gene: TRBV27; d_gene: NA; abundance: NA; CDR3nt: TGTGCCAGCAGTTTCAGGGCTCCCAATAATTCACCCCTCCACTTT; CDR3aa: CASSFRAPNNSPLHF
j_gene: TRBJ2-2; v_gene: TRBV29-1; d_gene: NA; abundance: NA; CDR3nt: TGCAGCGTTGGGGGCTATAACACCGGGGAGCTGTTTTTT; CDR3aa: CSVGGYNTGELFF